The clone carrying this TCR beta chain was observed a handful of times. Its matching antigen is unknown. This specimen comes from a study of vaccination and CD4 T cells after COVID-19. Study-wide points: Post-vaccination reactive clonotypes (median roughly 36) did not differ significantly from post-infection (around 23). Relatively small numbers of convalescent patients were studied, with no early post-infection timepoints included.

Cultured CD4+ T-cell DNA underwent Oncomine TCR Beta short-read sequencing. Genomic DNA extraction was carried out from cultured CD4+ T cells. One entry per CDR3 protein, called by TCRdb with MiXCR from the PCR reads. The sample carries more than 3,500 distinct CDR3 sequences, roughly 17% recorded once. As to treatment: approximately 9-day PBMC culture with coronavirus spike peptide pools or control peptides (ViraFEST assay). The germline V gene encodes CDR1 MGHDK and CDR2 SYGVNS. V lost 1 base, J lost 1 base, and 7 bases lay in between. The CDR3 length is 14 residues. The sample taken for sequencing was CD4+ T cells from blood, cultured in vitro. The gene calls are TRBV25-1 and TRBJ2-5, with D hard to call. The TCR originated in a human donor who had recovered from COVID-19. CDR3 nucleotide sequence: TGTGCCAGCAGTGAATCTAAACCCCAAGAGACCCAGTACTTC. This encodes CASSESKPQETQYF.